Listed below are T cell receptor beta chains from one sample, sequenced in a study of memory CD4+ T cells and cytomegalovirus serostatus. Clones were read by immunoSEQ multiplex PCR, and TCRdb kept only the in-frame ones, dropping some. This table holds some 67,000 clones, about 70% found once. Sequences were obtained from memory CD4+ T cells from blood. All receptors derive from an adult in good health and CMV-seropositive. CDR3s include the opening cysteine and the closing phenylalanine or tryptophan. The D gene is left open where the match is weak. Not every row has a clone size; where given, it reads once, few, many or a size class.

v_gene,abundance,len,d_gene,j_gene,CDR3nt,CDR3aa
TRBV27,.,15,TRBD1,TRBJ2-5,TGTGCCAGCAGCCCTGGGGGACAGGGGCGGGAGACCCAGTACTTC,CASSPGGQGRETQYF
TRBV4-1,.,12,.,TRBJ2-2,TGCGCCAGCAGCCCCGGCACCGGGGAGCTGTTTTTT,CASSPGTGELFF
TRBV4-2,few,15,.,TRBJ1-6,TGTGCCAGCAGCCAAGCGGAGGGCGCAAATTCACCCCTCCACTTT,CASSQAEGANSPLHF
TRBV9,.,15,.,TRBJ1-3,TGTGCCAGCAGCGTAGCGCAGTACTCTGGAAACACCATATATTTT,CASSVAQYSGNTIYF
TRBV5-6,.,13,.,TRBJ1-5,TGTGCCAGCAGCTTGACAGGGACGCAGCCCCAGCATTTT,CASSLTGTQPQHF
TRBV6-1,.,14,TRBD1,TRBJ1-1,TGTGCCAGCATATGGGACAGGATGAACACTGAAGCTTTCTTT,CASIWDRMNTEAFF
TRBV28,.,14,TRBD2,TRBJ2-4,TGTGCACTAGCAACTAGCGGGGCCAAAAACATTCAGTACTTC,CALATSGAKNIQYF
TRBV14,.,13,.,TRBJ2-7,TGTGCCAGCAGCCTCGGGACCGGCCACGAGCAGTACTTC,CASSLGTGHEQYF
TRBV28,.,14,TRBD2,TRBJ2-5,TGTGCCACTAGACTAGCGGGGGTTTCGGAGACCCAGTACTTC,CATRLAGVSETQYF
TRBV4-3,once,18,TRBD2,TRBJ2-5,TGCGCCAGCAGCCAAGATATGGCGGCTAGCGGGAGGGTGGAGACCCAGTACTTC,CASSQDMAASGRVETQYF
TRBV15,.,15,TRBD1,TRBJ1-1,TGTGCCACCAGCACGCGGACAGGGAGGAACACTGAAGCTTTCTTT,CATSTRTGRNTEAFF
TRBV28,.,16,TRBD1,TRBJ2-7,TGTGCCAGCAACCTACCGGGACAGGGGGCCTCCTACGAGCAGTACTTC,CASNLPGQGASYEQYF